What follows is one TCR beta chain and its context. This record comes from a study of shared clonotypes between healthy human individuals. The CDR3 runs to 15 residues. Trimming left V 5 bases short and J 6 bases short, with 14 bases between. Per the germline V gene, CDR1 is ENHRY and CDR2 is SYGVKD. Libraries were prepared by immunoSEQ multiplex PCR; TCRdb keeps only in-frame clonotypes and omits some of them. The table has approximately 980,000 clones, over 75% seen once. The clonotype was recovered from a man aged 18 to 29 in good health. V gene TRBV10-3 combines with J gene TRBJ1-6, with D possibly TRBD1 on 5 matching bases. Specimen: memory CD4+ T cells sorted from blood. Subset defined: CD45RA-negative fraction. CDR3 in DNA: TGTGCCATCAGTTCAGGGTTAGGGCCTAATTCACCCCTCCACTTT. Encoded protein: CAISSGLGPNSPLHF.